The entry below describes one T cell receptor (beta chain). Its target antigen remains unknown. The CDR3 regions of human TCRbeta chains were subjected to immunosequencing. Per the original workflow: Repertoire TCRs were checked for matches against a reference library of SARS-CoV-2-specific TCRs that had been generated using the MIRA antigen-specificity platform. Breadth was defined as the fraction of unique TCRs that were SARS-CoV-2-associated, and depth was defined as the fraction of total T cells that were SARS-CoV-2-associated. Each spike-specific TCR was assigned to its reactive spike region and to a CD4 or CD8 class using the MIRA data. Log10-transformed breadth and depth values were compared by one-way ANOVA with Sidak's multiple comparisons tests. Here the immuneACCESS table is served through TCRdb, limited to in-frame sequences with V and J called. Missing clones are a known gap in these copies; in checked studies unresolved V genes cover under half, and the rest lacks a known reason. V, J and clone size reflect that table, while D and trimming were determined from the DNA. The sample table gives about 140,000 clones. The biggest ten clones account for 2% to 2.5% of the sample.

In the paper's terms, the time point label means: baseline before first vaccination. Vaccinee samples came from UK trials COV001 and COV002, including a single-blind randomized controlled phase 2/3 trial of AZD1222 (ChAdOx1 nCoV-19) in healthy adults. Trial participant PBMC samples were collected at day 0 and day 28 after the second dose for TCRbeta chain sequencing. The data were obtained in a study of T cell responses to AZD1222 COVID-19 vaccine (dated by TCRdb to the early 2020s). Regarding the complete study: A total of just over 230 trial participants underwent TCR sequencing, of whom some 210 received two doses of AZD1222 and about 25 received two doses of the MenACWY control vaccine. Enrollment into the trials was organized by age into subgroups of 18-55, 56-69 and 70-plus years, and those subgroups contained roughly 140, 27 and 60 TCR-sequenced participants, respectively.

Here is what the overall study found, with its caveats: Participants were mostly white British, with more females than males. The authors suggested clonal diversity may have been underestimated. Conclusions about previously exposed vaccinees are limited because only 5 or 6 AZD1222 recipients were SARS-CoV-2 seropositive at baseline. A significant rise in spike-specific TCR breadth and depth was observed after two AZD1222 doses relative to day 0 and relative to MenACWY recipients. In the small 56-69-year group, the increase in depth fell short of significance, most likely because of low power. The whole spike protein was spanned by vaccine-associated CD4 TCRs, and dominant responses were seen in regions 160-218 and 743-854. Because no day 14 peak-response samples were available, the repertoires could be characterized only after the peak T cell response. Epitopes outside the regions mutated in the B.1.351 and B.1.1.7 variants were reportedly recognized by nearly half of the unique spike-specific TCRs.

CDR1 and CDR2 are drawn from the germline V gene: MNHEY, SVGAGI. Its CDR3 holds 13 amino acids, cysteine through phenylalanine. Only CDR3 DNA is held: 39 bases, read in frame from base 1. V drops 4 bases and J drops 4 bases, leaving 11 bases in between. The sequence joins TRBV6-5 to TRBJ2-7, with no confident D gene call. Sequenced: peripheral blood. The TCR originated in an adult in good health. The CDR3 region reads CASSSQPQYEQYF. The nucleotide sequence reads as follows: TGTGCCAGCAGTTCGCAACCCCAATACGAGCAGTACTTC.